This T cell receptor (beta chain) came from a study of prognosis after radiotherapy for stage I lung cancer. Study in general: Participants consisted of stage I non-small cell lung cancer patients, who were enrolled between early 2018 and 2019.

With 5 bases clipped from V and 5 bases from J, the junction kept 13 bases outside the gene matches. The length of the CDR3 is 16 residues. In germline, CDR1 is MNHNS, CDR2 SASEGT. The TCR beta CDR3 region was amplified from genomic DNA, with two rounds of multiplex PCR being used for the amplification. With primers specific to each TRBV and TRBJ gene, the first-round PCR was performed. TCRdb used MiXCR to reprocess the multiplex PCR reads, holding one entry per CDR3 protein. The sample lists tens of thousands of distinct CDR3 sequences, approximately 25% seen once, with around 25% in the top ten. Notes on this clonotype: The target antigen is unknown.

All patients, having had no prior chemotherapy, radiotherapy or other malignancies, were node-negative on CT and PET/CT. General study findings and limits: Unique TCR clone counts dropped after stereotactic body radiation therapy, from a median of roughly 10,000 to 7,000. Diminished Shannon entropy following stereotactic body radiation therapy characterized patients who developed distant metastases.

Source: PBMCs, taken before or after stereotactic body radiation therapy (not recorded which). The clonotype comes from a donor over 45 with non-small cell lung cancer. The chain has TRBV6-1 and TRBJ1-1; 8 bases fit TRBD1. CDR3 sequence: CASSHGRGQRKTEAFF. The CDR3, as DNA: TGTGCCAGCAGTCACGGCAGGGGGCAGAGGAAGACTGAAGCTTTCTTT.